This T cell receptor (beta chain) was observed in a study of blood T cell repertoires in COVID-19. On the study more broadly: Material from acute and convalescent COVID-19 was sourced from the United States, Italy and Spain. The analysed material was cDNA or gDNA that came from T cells, B-cell-depleted T cells, or PBMCs.

Using immunoSEQ multiplex PCR, the repertoire was profiled, and TCRdb retains in-frame clones only, with some absent. Found here are around 140,000 clones, almost 85% of them singletons; the top ten hold about 1.5%. This CDR3 has 19 amino acids. V was pared by 3 bases and J by 1 base, with 16 bases of the junction left unmatched. The chain employs TRBV5-3 and TRBJ2-1; 7 bases map to TRBD2. TRBV5-3 is an open reading frame, and its role is uncertain. The clonotype originates from a man between 60 and 75 years old with acute or convalescent COVID-19. The specimen was peripheral blood. CDR3 in amino acids: CARSSPRSVTSESYNEQFF. CDR3 DNA: TGTGCCAGAAGCTCCCCCCGGTCCGTAACTAGCGAATCCTACAATGAGCAGTTCTTC.